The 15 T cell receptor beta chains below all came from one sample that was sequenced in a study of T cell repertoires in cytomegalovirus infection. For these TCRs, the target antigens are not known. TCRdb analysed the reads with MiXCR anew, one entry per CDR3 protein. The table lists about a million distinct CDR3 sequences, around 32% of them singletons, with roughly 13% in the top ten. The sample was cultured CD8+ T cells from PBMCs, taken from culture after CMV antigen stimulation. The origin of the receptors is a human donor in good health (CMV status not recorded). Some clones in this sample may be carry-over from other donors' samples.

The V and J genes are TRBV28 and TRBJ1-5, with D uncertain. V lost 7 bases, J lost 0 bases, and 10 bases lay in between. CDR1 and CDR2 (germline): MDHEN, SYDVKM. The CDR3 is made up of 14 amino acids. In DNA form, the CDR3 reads TGTGCCAGCAAGGAGATCTATAGCAATCAGCCCCAGCATTTT. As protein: CASKEIYSNQPQHF.

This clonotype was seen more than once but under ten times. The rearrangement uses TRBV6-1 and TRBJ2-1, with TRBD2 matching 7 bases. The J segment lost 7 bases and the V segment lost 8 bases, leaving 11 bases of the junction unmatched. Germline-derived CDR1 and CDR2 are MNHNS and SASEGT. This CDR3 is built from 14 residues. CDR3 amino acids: CASVIGAGVNEQFF. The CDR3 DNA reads TGTGCCAGCGTTATCGGTGCGGGGGTGAATGAGCAGTTCTTC.

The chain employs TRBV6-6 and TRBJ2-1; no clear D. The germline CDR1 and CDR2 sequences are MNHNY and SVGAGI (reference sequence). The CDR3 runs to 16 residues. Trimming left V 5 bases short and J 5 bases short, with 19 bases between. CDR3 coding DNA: TGTGCCAGCAGTGAGGACGGAGTATCCGTCCACAATGAGCAGTTCTTC. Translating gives CASSEDGVSVHNEQFF.

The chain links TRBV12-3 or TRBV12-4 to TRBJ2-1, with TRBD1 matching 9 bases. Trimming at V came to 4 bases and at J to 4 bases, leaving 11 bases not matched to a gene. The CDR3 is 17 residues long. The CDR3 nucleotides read TGTGCCAGCAGTTCCCACCTGGACAGGGGAGCGTACAATGAGCAGTTCTTC. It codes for CASSSHLDRGAYNEQFF.

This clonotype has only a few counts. Here the CDR3 DNA reads TGTGCCAACATGACCCGACAGGGAATAGGGGAGGGCACTGAAGCTTTCTTT. As protein: CANMTRQGIGEGTEAFF. V and J are TRBV11-3 and TRBJ1-1, with 7 positions matching TRBD1. The J segment lost 4 bases and the V segment lost 10 bases, leaving 21 bases of the junction unmatched. The CDR3 extends over 17 amino acids. Germline loops: CDR1 SGHNT, CDR2 YENEEA.

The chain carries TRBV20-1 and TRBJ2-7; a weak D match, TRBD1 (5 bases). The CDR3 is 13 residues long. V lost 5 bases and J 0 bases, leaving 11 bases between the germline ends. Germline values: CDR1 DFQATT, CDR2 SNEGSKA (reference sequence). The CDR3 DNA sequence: TGCAGTGCTTCCCCGACAGCCTCCTACGAGCAGTACGTC. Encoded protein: CSASPTASYEQYV.

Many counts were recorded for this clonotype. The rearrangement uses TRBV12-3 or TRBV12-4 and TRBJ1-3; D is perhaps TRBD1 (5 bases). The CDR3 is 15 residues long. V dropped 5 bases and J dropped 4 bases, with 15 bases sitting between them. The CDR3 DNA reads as TGTGCCAGCAGTCTGGGACCCCCCGGGGGAAACACCATATATTTT. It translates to CASSLGPPGGNTIYF.

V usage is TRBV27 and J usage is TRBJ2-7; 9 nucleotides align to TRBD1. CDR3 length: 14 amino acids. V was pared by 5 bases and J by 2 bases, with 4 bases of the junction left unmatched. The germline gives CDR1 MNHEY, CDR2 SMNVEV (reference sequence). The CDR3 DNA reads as TGTGCCAGCAGTATGGGACAGGGCCCCTACGAGCAGTACGTC. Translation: CASSMGQGPYEQYV.

The CDR3, as DNA: TGCGCCAGCAAATTTGGAGACCCGAACACCGGGGAGCTGTTTTTT. Translated: CASKFGDPNTGELFF. This chain uses TRBV5-1 with TRBJ2-2, with D uncertain. The CDR3 is 15 amino acids. The V and J ends lost 6 bases and 0 bases respectively, with 12 bases between them. The germline gives CDR1 SGHRS, CDR2 YFSETQ.

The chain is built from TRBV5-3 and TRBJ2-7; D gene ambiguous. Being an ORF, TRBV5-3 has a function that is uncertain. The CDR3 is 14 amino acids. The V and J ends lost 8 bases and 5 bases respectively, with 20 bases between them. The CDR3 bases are TGTGCCAGCAGCAAGAACACGATGGACCACGAGCAGTACTTC. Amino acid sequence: CASSKNTMDHEQYF.

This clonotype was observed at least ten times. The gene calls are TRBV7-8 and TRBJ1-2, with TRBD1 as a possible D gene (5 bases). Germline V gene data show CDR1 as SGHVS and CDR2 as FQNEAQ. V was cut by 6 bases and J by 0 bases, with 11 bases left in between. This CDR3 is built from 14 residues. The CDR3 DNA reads TGTGCCAGCAGACCGGGGCAAGCTAACTATGGCTACACCTTC. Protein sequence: CASRPGQANYGYTF.

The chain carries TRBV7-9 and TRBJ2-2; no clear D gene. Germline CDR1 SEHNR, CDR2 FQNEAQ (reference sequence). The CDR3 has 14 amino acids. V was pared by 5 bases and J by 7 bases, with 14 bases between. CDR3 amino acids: CASSPPTWVGELFF. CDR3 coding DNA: TGTGCCAGCAGCCCCCCGACATGGGTCGGGGAGCTGTTTTTT. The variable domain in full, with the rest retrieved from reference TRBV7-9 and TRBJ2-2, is DTGVSQNPRHKITKRGQNVTFRCDPISEHNRLYWYRQTLGQGPEFLTYFQNEAQLEKSRLLSDRFSAERPKGSFSTLEIQRTEQGDSAMYLCASSPPTWVGELFFGEGSRLTVL.

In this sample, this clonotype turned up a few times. The CDR3 reads CASTPVVRGGTDTQYF. The DNA of the CDR3 is TGTGCCAGCACACCAGTCGTCCGGGGGGGCACAGATACGCAGTATTTT. V usage is TRBV2 and J usage is TRBJ2-3; 7 bases map to TRBD2. Germline loops: CDR1 SNHLY, CDR2 FYNNEI. Trimming took 7 bases from V and 1 from J; bases not matched to a gene: 11. This CDR3 has 16 residues.

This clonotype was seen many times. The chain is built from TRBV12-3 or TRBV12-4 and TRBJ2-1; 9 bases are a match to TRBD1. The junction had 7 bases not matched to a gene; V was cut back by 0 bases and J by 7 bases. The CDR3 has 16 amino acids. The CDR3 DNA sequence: TGTGCCAGCAGTTTAGCTCTGGGACAGGGTGAAAATGAGCAGTTCTTC. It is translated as CASSLALGQGENEQFF.

This chain's CDR3 is CAISESGESPLHF. The CDR3 DNA reads TGTGCCATCAGTGAGTCTGGAGAGTCACCCCTCCACTTT. The chain combines TRBV10-3 with TRBJ1-6; D gene unclear. Trimming took 0 bases from V and 10 from J, leaving 7 bases between them. Per the germline V gene, CDR1 is ENHRY and CDR2 is SYGVKD. The length of the CDR3 is 13 residues.